This is a list of T cell receptor beta chains from one sample in a study of blood T cell repertoires in COVID-19. Assay: immunoSEQ multiplex PCR; the TCRdb copy retains only in-frame clones and omits some. This sample carries some 390,000 clones, approximately 89% of them seen once, and the ten largest clones take less than 2%. The sequenced sample consisted of peripheral blood. The receptors originated from a woman between 35 and 50 years old with COVID-19, enrolled during active disease. CDR3s include the opening cysteine and the closing phenylalanine or tryptophan. Fields, in order: V gene, J gene, CDR3 protein.

TRBV6-2/TRBV6-3	TRBJ2-7	CASSYLRRAANGEQYF
TRBV15	TRBJ2-7	CATSRGASYEQYF
TRBV15	TRBJ1-1	CATSRVAGNTEAFF
TRBV19	TRBJ1-1	CASIGLANTEAFF
TRBV9	TRBJ2-7	CASSVGSGTGSWTHEQYF
TRBV6-5	TRBJ1-4	CASSTHQATNEKLFF
TRBV27	TRBJ1-5	CASSLGGDSNQPQHF
TRBV7-2	TRBJ1-4	CASSLGQGSGWLFF
TRBV10-3	TRBJ1-1	CAISEYGGANTEAFF
TRBV6-2/TRBV6-3	TRBJ2-1	CASSYAGSGAYNEQFF
TRBV5-6	TRBJ2-7	CASSATPGSYEQYF
TRBV19	TRBJ2-6	CASAVGRGPGANVLTF
TRBV19	TRBJ2-7	CASSPQGYEQYF
TRBV12-3/TRBV12-4	TRBJ2-3	CASSRSDTQYF
TRBV11-1	TRBJ1-1	CASSFQGRPWDTEAFF
TRBV30	TRBJ2-7	CAWSLGGSLYEQYF
TRBV5-1	TRBJ1-1	CASSLGTGDTEAFF
TRBV9	TRBJ2-1	CASSVSGGQGVEQFF
TRBV7-9	TRBJ2-7	CASSWGLAGPSPNEQYF
TRBV11-2	TRBJ1-3	CASSPGQGYGNTIYF
TRBV6-5	TRBJ1-2	CASSLGQGHGYTF
TRBV28	TRBJ1-2	CASTITSRAPYGYTF
TRBV18	TRBJ1-1	CASSRQGAVAAFF
TRBV12-5	TRBJ1-4	CASGLAQGGPNEKLFF
TRBV2	TRBJ2-7	CASSDLWTGGHEQYF
TRBV5-1	TRBJ2-3	CASSSGLAGGLGTDTQYF
TRBV7-9	TRBJ1-2	CASTPTGNRNYGYTF
TRBV7-2	TRBJ1-6	CASSFDLRDYNSPLHF
TRBV2	TRBJ2-7	CASSKGLAGREQYF
TRBV28	TRBJ1-5	CASSLSWDSSNQPQHF
TRBV6-2/TRBV6-3	TRBJ1-1	CASSRGGGDTEAFF
TRBV4-3	TRBJ1-2	CASSQEGGANYGYTF
TRBV7-2	TRBJ2-1	CASSLGDSPYNEQFF
TRBV2	TRBJ1-6	CASRGGAGYNSPLHF
TRBV3-1/TRBV3-2	TRBJ2-1	CASSRYAGTGDYNEQFF
TRBV19	TRBJ1-3	CASISPGTGNTIYF
TRBV25-1	TRBJ1-4	CASSPMQGIEKLFF
TRBV7-9	TRBJ1-6	CASSFTGFDSPLHF
TRBV6-5	TRBJ1-1	CASTTAYEAFF
TRBV7-2	TRBJ1-1	CASRASGTEAFF
TRBV6-5	TRBJ1-1	CASSKTRQNTEAFF
TRBV29-1	TRBJ1-1	CSVRASGIYTEAFF
TRBV13	TRBJ2-5	CASSQTGPETQYF
TRBV7-8	TRBJ2-7	CASSLGGVSSYEQYF
TRBV5-1	TRBJ2-7	CASRGLAGGSSEQYF
TRBV6-2/TRBV6-3	TRBJ2-2	CASSRLAANTGELFF
TRBV7-3	TRBJ2-1	CASSPRLAGGHEQFF
TRBV28	TRBJ1-5	CASRPYSNQPQHF
TRBV27	TRBJ1-2	CASSFRGTPQGYTF
TRBV28	TRBJ2-4	CASSLLQVAKNIQYF
TRBV10-1	TRBJ1-2	CASSECWKGLIYGYTF
TRBV7-9	TRBJ1-3	CATDAGGLFGNTIYF
TRBV3-1/TRBV3-2	TRBJ1-5	CASSQGRTGDSQHF
TRBV5-8	TRBJ1-6	CASSSRQDYNSPLHF
TRBV15	TRBJ1-2	CATSRENQGTDYGYTF
TRBV27	TRBJ2-2	CASSPRGRVNTGELFF
TRBV19	TRBJ1-1	CASSIQKQGSEAFF